The 10 T cell receptor beta chains below come from one sample, sequenced in a study of T-cell reconstitution after alpha-beta-depleted transplantation in children. TCRbeta library construction was performed incorporating unique molecular identifiers. TCRdb reanalysed the PCR reads using MiXCR and keeps one entry per CDR3 protein. Of roughly 670,000 distinct CDR3 sequences listed, about an eighth are singletons. Source: PBMCs, taken before TCRalphabeta/CD19-depleted stem cell transplant. The receptors here all came from a girl aged 2 to 10 with congenital amegakaryocytic thrombocytopenia, due to receive a stem cell transplant.

The table lists this clonotype with many counts. The chain links TRBV5-6 to TRBJ2-1, with 11 bases fitting TRBD2. J lost 2 bases, V lost 2 bases, and 3 bases had no gene match. The V gene's germline CDR1 is SGHDT and CDR2 YYEEEE. This CDR3 contains 16 residues. CDR3 DNA: TGTGCCAGCAGCTTCATGACTAGCGGGGCCTACAATGAGCAGTTCTTC. Translation: CASSFMTSGAYNEQFF.

The rearrangement joins TRBV5-1 to TRBJ2-3; no reliable D call. The CDR3 spans 15 residues. Trimming pared 1 base from V and 5 bases from J, leaving 14 bases between. Germline V gene data show CDR1 as SGHRS and CDR2 as YFSETQ. This CDR3 reads CASSLSAALKDTQYF. The DNA of the CDR3 is TGCGCCAGCAGCTTGTCGGCGGCACTGAAAGATACGCAGTATTTT.

This clonotype was seen only a few times. This chain's CDR3 is CAGAAGTGSYEQYF. In DNA form, the CDR3 reads TGTGCCGGCGCCGCCGGGACAGGGAGTTACGAGCAGTACTTC. J is TRBJ2-7 and V is TRBV30; 9 bases are a match to TRBD1. The CDR3 covers 14 residues. Germline V CDR1 and CDR2: GTSNPN, SVGIG (reference sequence). Unmatched junction bases numbered 12, after V lost 8 bases and J lost 4 bases.

In this sample, this clonotype turned up a few times. This chain connects TRBV2 to TRBJ2-3; D unclear. Trimming took off 7 bases at V and 2 bases at J, with 13 bases between the two ends. Germline V CDR1 and CDR2: SNHLY, FYNNEI. This CDR3 region has 14 residues. CDR3 loop: CASTHTENTDTQYF. Written as DNA, the CDR3 is TGTGCCAGCACCCACACAGAAAACACAGATACGCAGTATTTT.

V and J are TRBV12-3 or TRBV12-4 and TRBJ2-2; weak D call: TRBD2 (5 bases). With 0 bases removed from V and 13 bases from J, the gap between germline ends came to 21 bases. The CDR3 has 16 amino acids. Here the CDR3 DNA reads TGTGCCAGCAGTTTAGCCGGGCGACGGAACACCCGGGGGCTGTTTTTT. Translating gives CASSLAGRRNTRGLFF.

This clonotype was seen ten or more times. The chain has TRBV6-1 and TRBJ1-2; 9 bases align to TRBD1. The V and J ends lost 1 base and 7 bases, in that order; junction bases with no gene match: 4. This CDR3 spans 14 amino acids. CDR1 is MNHNS, CDR2 SASEGT, per germline. The CDR3 coding sequence is TGTGCCAGCAGTGAAGGGACAGGGGTAGGTGGCTACACCTTC. Translating it yields CASSEGTGVGGYTF.

This clonotype was seen ten or more times. The V gene is TRBV6-5, the J gene TRBJ2-6; no clear D gene. V was pared by 6 bases and J by 4 bases, with 10 bases between. Germline V gene lookup returns CDR1 MNHEY and CDR2 SVGAGI. This CDR3 is 14 amino acids long. The CDR3: CASRLETGANVLTF. The CDR3, as DNA: TGTGCCAGCAGGTTAGAAACCGGGGCCAACGTCCTGACTTTC.

The sample holds a few counts of this clonotype. The J gene is TRBJ2-5, the V gene TRBV20-1; 9 nucleotides line up with TRBD2. The CDR3 loop spans 15 amino acids. CDR1 is DFQATT and CDR2 is SNEGSKA in the germline V gene (reference sequence). J gave up 2 bases and V 2 bases, and 6 bases lay outside the gene matches. This chain's CDR3 is CSARTQREVQETQYF. The CDR3 DNA reads as TGCAGTGCTAGAACTCAGCGGGAGGTACAAGAGACCCAGTACTTC.

This clonotype was detected a few times. The chain carries TRBV3-1 and TRBJ2-5; TRBD1 matches 7 bases. V was pared by 2 bases and J by 4 bases, with 10 bases of the junction left unmatched. CDR1 and CDR2 from the germline V gene are LGHDT and YNNKEL (reference sequence). The CDR3 loop spans 16 amino acids. In DNA, the CDR3 is TGTGCCAGCAGCCAACAACCCTCGGGACAGCCAGAGACCCAGTACTTC. The encoded protein is CASSQQPSGQPETQYF.

The genes are TRBV27 and TRBJ1-1; 7 bases are a match to TRBD1. CDR3 size: 15 residues. Germline-derived CDR1 and CDR2 are MNHEY and SMNVEV (reference sequence). V lost 5 bases to trimming and J lost 1 base; unmatched junction nucleotides: 7. CDR3: CASSIQGWGNTEAFF. The CDR3 DNA reads as TGTGCCAGCAGTATACAGGGGTGGGGGAACACTGAAGCTTTCTTT.